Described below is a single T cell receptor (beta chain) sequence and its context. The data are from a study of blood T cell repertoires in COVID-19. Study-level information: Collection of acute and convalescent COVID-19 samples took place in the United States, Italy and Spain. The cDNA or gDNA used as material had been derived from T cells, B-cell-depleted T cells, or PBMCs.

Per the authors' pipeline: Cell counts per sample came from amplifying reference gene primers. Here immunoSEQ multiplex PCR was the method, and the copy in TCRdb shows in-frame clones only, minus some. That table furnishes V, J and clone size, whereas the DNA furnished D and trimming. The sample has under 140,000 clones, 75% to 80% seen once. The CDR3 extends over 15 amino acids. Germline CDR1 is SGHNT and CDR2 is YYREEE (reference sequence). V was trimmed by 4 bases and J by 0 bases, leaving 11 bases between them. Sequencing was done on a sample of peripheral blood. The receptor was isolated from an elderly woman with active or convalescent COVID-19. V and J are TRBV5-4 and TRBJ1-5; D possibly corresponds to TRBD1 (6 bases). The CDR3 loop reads CASSPRTDSNQPQHF. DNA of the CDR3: TGTGCCAGCAGCCCACGGACAGATAGCAATCAGCCCCAGCATTTT.